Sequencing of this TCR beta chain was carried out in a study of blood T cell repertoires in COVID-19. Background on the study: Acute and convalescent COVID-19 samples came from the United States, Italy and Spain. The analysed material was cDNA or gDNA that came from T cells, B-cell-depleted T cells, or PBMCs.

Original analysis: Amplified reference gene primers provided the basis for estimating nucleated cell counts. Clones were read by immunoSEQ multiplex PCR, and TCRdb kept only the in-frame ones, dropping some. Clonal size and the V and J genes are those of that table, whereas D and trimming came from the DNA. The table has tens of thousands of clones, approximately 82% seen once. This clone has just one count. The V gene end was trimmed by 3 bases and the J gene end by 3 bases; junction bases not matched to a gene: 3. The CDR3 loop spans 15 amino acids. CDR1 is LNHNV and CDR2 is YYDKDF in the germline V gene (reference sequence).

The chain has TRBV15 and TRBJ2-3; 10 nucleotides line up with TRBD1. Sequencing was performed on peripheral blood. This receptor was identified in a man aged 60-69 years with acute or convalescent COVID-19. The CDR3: CATSSRQGATDTQYF. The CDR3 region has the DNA TGTGCCACCAGCAGCAGACAGGGGGCGACAGATACGCAGTATTTT. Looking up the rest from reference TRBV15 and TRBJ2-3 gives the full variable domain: DAMVIQNPRYQVTQFGKPVTLSCSQTLNHNVMYWYQQKSSQAPKLLFHYYDKDFNNEADTPDNFQSRRPNTSFCFLDIRSPGLGDTAMYLCATSSRQGATDTQYFGPGTRLTVL.